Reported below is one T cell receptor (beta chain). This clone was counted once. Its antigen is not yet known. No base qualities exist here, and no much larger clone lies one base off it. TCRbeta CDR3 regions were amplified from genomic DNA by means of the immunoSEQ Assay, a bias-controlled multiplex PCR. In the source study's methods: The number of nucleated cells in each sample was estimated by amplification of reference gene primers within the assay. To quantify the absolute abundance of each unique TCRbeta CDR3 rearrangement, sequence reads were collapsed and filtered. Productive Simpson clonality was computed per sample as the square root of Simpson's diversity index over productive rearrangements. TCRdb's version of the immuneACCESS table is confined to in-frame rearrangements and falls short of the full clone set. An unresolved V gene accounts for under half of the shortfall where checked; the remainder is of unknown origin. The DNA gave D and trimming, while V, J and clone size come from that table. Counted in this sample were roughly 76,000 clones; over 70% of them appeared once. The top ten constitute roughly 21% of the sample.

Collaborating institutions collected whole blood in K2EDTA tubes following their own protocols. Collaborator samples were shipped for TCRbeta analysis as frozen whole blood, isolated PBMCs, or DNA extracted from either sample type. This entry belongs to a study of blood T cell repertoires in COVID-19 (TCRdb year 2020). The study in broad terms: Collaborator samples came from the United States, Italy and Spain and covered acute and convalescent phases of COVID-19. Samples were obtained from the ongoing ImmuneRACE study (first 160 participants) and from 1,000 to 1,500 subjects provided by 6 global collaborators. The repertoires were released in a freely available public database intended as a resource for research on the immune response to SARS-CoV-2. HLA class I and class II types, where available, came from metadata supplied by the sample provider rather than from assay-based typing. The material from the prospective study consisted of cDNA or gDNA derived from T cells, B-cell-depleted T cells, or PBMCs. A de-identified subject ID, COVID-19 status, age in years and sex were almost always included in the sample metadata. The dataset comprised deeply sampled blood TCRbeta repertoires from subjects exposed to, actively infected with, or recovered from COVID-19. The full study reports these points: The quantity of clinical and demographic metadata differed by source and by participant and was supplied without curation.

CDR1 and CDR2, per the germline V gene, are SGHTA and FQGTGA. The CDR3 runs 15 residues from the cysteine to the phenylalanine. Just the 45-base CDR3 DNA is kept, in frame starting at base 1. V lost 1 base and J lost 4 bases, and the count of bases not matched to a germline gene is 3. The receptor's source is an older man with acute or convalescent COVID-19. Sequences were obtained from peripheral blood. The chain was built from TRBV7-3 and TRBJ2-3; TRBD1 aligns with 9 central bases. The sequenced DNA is TGTGCCAGCAGCTTAAAGGGACAGGGCTCAGATACGCAGTATTTT. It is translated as CASSLKGQGSDTQYF. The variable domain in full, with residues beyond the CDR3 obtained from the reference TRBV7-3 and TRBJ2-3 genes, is GAGVSQTPSNKVTEKGKYVELRCDPISGHTALYWYRQSLGQGPEFLIYFQGTGAADDSGLPNDRFFAVRPEGSVSTLKIQRTERGDSAVYLCASSLKGQGSDTQYFGPGTRLTVL.